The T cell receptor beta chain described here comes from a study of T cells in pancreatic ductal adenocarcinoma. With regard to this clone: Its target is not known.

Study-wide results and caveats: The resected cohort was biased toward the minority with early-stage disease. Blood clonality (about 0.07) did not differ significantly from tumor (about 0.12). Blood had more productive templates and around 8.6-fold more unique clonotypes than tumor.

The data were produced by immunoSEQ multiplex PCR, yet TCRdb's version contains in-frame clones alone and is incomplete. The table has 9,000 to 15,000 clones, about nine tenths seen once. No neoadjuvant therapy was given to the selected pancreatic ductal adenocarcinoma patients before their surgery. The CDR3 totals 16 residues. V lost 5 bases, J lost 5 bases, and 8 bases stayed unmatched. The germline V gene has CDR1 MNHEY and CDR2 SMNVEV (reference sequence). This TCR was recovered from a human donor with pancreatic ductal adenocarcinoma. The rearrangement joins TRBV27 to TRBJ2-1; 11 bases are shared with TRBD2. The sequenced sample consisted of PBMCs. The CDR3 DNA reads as TGTGCCAGCAGTCCCATAGCGGGAGGGCCTGACAATGAGCAGTTCTTC. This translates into CASSPIAGGPDNEQFF.